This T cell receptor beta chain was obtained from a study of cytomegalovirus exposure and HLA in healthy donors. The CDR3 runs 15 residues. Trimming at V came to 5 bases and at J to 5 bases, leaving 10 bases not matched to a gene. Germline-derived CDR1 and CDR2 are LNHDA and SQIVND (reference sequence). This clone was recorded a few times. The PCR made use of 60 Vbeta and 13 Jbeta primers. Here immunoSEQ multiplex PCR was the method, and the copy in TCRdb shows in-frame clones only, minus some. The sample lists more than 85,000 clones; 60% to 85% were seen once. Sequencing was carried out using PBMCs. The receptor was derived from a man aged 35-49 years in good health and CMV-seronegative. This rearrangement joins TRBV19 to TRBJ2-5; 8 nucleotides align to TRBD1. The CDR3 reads CASSPEGQGGETQYF. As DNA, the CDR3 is TGTGCCAGTAGTCCGGAAGGACAGGGTGGGGAGACCCAGTACTTC.